This T cell receptor beta chain was recovered during a study of control samples from healthy donors and cancer patients. The data were produced by immunoSEQ multiplex PCR, yet TCRdb's version contains in-frame clones alone and is incomplete. In the table there are 390,000 or so clones, 75% to 95% of which are singletons. The CDR3 runs 15 residues. Trimming removed 6 bases from V and 5 bases from J; junction bases left unmatched: 11. Germline lookup yields CDR1 MDHEN and CDR2 SYDVKM. The TCR was taken from a man between 40 and 49 years old with head and neck cancer. The sample was PBMCs. The chain recombines TRBV28 with TRBJ1-2; TRBD1 agrees at 8 bases. The CDR3 coding sequence is TGTGCCAGCAGAGTTGTTGCGAGACAGGGGTATGGCTACACCTTC. Amino acid sequence: CASRVVARQGYGYTF.